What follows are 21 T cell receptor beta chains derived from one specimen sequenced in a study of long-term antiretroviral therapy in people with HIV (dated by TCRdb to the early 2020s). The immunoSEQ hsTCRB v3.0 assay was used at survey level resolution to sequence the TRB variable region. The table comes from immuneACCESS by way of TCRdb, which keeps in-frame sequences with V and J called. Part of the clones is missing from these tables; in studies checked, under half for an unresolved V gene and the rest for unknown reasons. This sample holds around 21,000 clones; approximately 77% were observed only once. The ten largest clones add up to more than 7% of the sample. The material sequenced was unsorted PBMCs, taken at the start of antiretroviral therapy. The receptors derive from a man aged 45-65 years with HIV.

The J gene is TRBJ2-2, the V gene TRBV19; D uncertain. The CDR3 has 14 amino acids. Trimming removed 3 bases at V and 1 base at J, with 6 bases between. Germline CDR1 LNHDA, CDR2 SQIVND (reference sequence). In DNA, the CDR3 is TGTGCCAGTAGTATGGGTCGGAACACCGGGGAGCTGTTTTTT. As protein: CASSMGRNTGELFF.

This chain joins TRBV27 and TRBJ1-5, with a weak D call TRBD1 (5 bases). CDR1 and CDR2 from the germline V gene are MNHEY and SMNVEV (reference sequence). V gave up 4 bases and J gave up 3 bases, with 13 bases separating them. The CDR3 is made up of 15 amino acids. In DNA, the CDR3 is TGTGCCAGCAGTTCCCCCGGGGGGAACAATCAGCCCCAGCATTTT. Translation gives CASSSPGGNNQPQHF.

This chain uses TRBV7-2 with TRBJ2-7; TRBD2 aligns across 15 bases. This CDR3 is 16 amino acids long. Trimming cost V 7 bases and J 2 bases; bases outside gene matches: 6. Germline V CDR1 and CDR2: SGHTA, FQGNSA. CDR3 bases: TGTGCCAGCACTTGGACTAGCGGGGGGGACCCCTACGAGCAGTACTTC. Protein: CASTWTSGGDPYEQYF.

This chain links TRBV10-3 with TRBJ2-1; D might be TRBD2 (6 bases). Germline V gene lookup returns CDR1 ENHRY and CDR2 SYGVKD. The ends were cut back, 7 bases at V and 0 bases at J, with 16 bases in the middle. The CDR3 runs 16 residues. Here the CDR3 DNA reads TGTGCCATCAAGGGGTTGGCGGGGAGCTCCTACAATGAGCAGTTCTTC. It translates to CAIKGLAGSSYNEQFF.

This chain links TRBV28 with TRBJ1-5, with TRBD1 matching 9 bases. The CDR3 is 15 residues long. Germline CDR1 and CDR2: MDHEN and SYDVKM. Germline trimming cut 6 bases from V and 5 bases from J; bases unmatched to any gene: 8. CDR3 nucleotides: TGTGCCAGCAGGTACACAGGGGGCTGGGATCAGCCCCAGCATTTT. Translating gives CASRYTGGWDQPQHF. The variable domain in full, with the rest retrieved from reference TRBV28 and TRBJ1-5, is DVKVTQSSRYLVKRTGEKVFLECVQDMDHENMFWYRQDPGLGLRLIYFSYDVKMKEKGDIPEGYSVSREKKERFSLILESASTNQTSMYLCASRYTGGWDQPQHFGDGTRLSIL.

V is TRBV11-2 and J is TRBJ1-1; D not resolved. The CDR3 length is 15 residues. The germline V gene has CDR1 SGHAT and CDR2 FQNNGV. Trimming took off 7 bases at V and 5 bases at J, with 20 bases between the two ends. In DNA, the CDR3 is TGTGCCAGCACCTTGATCCAGTCGTTCCAGACTGAAGCTTTCTTT. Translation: CASTLIQSFQTEAFF.

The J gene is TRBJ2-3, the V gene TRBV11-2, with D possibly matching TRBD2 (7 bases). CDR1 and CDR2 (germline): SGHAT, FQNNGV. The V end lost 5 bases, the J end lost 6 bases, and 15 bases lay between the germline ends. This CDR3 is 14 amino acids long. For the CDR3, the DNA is TGTGCCAGCAGCCTAGGGGGGGGGAGGGATACGCAGTATTTT. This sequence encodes CASSLGGGRDTQYF.

The CDR3 is CASSIDQGGYNEQFF. In DNA, the CDR3 is TGTGCCAGTAGTATAGATCAGGGGGGTTACAATGAGCAGTTCTTC. The chain uses TRBV19 and TRBJ2-1; TRBD1 is a possible D gene (7 bases). CDR3 length: 15 residues. The germline gives CDR1 LNHDA, CDR2 SQIVND (reference sequence). V lost 0 bases and J lost 4, with 10 bases in between.

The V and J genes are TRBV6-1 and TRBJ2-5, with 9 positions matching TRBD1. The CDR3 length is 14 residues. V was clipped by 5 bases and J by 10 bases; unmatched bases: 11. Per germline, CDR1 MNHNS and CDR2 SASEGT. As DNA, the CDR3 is TGTGCCAGCAGTCCCGGGACAGGGTTTCGGGACCAGTACTTC. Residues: CASSPGTGFRDQYF.

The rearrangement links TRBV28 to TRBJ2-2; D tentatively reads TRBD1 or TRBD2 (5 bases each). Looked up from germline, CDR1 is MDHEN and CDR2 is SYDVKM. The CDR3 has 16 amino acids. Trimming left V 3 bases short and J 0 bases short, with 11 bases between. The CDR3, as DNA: TGTGCCAGCAGTTTGGCCGGGACGGCGAACACCGGGGAGCTGTTTTTT. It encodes CASSLAGTANTGELFF.

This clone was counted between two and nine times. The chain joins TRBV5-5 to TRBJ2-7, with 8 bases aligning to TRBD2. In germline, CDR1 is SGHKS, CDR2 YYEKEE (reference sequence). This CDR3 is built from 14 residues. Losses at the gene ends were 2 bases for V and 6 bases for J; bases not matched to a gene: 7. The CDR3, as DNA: TGTGCCAGCAGCTTAGCGGGAGAAACCAGCGAGCAGTACTTC. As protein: CASSLAGETSEQYF. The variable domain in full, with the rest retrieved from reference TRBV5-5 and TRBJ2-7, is DAGVTQSPTHLIKTRGQQVTLRCSPISGHKSVSWYQQVLGQGPQFIFQYYEKEERGRGNFPDRFSARQFPNYSSELNVNALLLGDSALYLCASSLAGETSEQYFGPGTRLTVT.

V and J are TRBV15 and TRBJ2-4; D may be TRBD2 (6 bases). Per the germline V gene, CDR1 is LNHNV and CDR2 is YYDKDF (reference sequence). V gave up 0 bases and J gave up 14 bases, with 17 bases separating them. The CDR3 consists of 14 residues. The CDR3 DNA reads TGTGCCACCAGCAGAGATCGAATGGTGCGGACTAAGTACTTC. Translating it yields CATSRDRMVRTKYF.

CDR3 coding DNA: TGCGCCAGCATGGGCCTGGCAAATTCTAACTATGGCTACACCTTC. It codes for CASMGLANSNYGYTF. V usage is TRBV10-2 and J usage is TRBJ1-2, with D unclear. The CDR3 loop spans 15 amino acids. V lost 7 bases and J 0 bases, leaving 15 bases between the germline ends. CDR1 is WSHSY and CDR2 is SAAADI in the germline V gene.

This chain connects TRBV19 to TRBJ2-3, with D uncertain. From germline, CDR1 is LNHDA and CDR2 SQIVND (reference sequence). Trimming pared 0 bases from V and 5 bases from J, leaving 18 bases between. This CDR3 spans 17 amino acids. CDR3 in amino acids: CASSIDAAGSFIDTQYF. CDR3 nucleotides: TGTGCCAGTAGTATAGATGCAGCCGGAAGTTTTATAGATACGCAGTATTTT. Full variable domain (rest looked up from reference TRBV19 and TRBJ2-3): DGGITQSPKYLFRKEGQNVTLSCEQNLNHDAMYWYRQDPGQGLRLIYYSQIVNDFQKGDIAEGYSVSREKKESFPLTVTSAQKNPTAFYLCASSIDAAGSFIDTQYFGPGTRLTVL.

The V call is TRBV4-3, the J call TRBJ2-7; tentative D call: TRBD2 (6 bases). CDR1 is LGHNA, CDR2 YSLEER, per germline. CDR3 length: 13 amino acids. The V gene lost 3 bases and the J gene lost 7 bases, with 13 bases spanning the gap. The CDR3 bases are TGCGCCAGCAGCCACCTGGGGGGACGGGAGCAGTACTTC. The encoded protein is CASSHLGGREQYF.

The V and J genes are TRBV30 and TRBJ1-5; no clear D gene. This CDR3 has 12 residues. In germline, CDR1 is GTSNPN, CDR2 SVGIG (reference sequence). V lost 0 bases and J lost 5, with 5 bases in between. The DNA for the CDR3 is TGTGCCTGGAGTGTGCGGGATCAGCCCCAGCATTTT. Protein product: CAWSVRDQPQHF.

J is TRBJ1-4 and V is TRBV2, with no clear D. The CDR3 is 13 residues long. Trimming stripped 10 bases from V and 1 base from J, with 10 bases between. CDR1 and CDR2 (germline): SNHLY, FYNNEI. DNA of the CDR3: TGTGCCACCGGAGGGATAACTAATGAAAAACTGTTTTTT. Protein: CATGGITNEKLFF. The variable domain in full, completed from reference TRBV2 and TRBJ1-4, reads EPEVTQTPSHQVTQMGQEVILRCVPISNHLYFYWYRQILGQKVEFLVSFYNNEISEKSEIFDDQFSVERPDGSNFTLKIRSTKLEDSAMYFCATGGITNEKLFFGSGTQLSVL.

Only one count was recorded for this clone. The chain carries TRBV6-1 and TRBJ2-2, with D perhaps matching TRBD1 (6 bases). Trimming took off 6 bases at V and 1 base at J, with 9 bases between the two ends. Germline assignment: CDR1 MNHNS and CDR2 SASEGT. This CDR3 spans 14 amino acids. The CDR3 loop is CASRGHRNTGELFF. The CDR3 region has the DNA TGTGCCAGCAGGGGACACCGGAACACCGGGGAGCTGTTTTTT.

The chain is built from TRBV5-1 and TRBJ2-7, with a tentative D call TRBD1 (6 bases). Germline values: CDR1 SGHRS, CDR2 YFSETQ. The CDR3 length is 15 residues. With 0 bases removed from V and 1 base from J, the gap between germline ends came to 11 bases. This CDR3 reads CASSLGDIRSYEQYF. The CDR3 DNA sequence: TGCGCCAGCAGCTTGGGGGACATTAGGTCCTACGAGCAGTACTTC. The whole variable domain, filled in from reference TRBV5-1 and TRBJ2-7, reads KAGVTQTPRYLIKTRGQQVTLSCSPISGHRSVSWYQQTPGQGLQFLFEYFSETQRNKGNFPGRFSGRQFSNSRSEMNVSTLELGDSALYLCASSLGDIRSYEQYFGPGTRLTVT.

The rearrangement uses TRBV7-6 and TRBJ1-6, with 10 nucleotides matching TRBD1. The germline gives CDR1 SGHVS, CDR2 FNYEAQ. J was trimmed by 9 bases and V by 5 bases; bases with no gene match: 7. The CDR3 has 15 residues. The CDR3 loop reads CASSQSTGGGSPLHF. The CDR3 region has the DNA TGTGCCAGCAGCCAGTCGACAGGGGGCGGTTCACCCCTCCACTTT.

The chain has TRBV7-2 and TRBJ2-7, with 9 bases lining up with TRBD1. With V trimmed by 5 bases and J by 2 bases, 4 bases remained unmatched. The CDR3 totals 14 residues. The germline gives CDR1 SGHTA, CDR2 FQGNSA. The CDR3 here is CASSKDRGPYEQYF. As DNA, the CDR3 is TGTGCCAGCAGCAAGGACAGGGGACCCTACGAGCAGTACTTC.